The source of this T cell receptor (beta chain) is a study of blood T cell repertoires in COVID-19. Overall study context: Acute-phase and convalescent COVID-19 samples originated in the United States, Italy and Spain. In each case, the material was cDNA or gDNA derived from T cells, B-cell-depleted T cells, or PBMCs.

Germline CDR1 reads SEHNR; CDR2 reads FQNEAQ (reference sequence). Trimming cost V 3 bases and J 3 bases, with 11 bases left between them. This CDR3 has 14 residues. In the authors' workflow: Using reference gene primer amplification, nucleated cell counts were estimated. Here immunoSEQ multiplex PCR was the method, and the copy in TCRdb shows in-frame clones only, minus some. Clone size and the V and J calls come from that table; the DNA yielded D and trimming. The sample yields 250,000 to 350,000 clones, roughly 82% seen once. This TCR was sampled from a woman in her forties or fifties with acute or convalescent COVID-19. Sequencing used peripheral blood. The chain carries TRBV7-9 and TRBJ2-5; perhaps TRBD1 as D (6 bases). The chain's CDR3 is CASSFFSGEETQYF. The CDR3 DNA reads TGTGCCAGCAGCTTTTTTTCAGGGGAAGAGACCCAGTACTTC.